Below, 32 T cell receptor beta chains from the same sample are listed, as sequenced in a study of T-cell memory formation after mild COVID-19 (dated by TCRdb to about 2021). The library was generated by 5' RACE. The instrument given in TCRdb is Illumina NovaSeq 6000. TCRdb reanalyzed the raw reads on its own, using fastp at Q25 for trimming and MiXCR for clone calling, and kept in-frame beta chains. Records with the same CDR3 protein are collapsed into one entry carrying the most frequent genes and DNA. The sample profile shows about 610,000 distinct CDR3 sequences; roughly 17% of them were found once. Roughly 7.7% of the sample goes to the ten largest clones. Sequenced input: PBMCs or a T cell subset sorted from them (not recorded which). Receptor source: an adult woman who had mild COVID-19 (a few samples of this study predate the infection). The sample titles of this study are shuffled in the database, so cell type and time point are left out; the donor was told from shared clones.

This clonotype was seen a handful of times. The V gene is TRBV12-3 or TRBV12-4, the J gene TRBJ2-3; 13 bases agree with TRBD2. This CDR3 is 16 amino acids long. Trimming took 5 bases from V and 6 from J; bases not matched to a gene: 8. CDR3 sequence reads: CASSTRTSGGGDTQYF. The CDR3 DNA follows: TGTGCCAGCAGTACCCGGACTAGCGGGGGCGGGGATACGCAGTATTTT.

The chain uses TRBV20-1 and TRBJ1-2; D unclear. The V gene lost 3 bases and the J gene lost 4 bases, with 15 bases spanning the gap. CDR1 is DFQATT and CDR2 is SNEGSKA in the germline V gene (reference sequence). The CDR3 length is 14 residues. The CDR3 spells CSASDGSEIYGYTF. The DNA for the CDR3 is TGCAGTGCTAGTGATGGCAGCGAGATCTATGGCTACACCTTC.

The chain uses TRBV12-3 or TRBV12-4 and TRBJ2-6; D call uncertain. Trimming stripped 3 bases from V and 4 bases from J, with 7 bases between. CDR3 length equals 14 residues. The DNA for the CDR3 is TGTGCCAGCAGTTTGTCTGGGGGGGCCAACGTCCTGACTTTC. Translated, it gives CASSLSGGANVLTF.

This rearrangement joins TRBV19 to TRBJ2-1; TRBD1 matches 11 bases. Trimming removed 4 bases from V and 7 bases from J; junction bases left unmatched: 12. Germline CDR1 reads LNHDA; CDR2 reads SQIVND (reference sequence). The CDR3 covers 17 residues. The DNA for the CDR3 is TGTGCCAGTAGTACGGGACAGGGGGGCCTTCGGGTGAATGAGCAGTTCTTC. This sequence encodes CASSTGQGGLRVNEQFF.

This rearrangement joins TRBV6-1 to TRBJ1-6, with D perhaps matching TRBD1 (5 bases). Trimming pared 5 bases from V and 6 bases from J, leaving 8 bases between. The CDR3 totals 13 residues. Germline assignment: CDR1 MNHNS and CDR2 SASEGT. The CDR3 spells CASSSGGNSPLHF. Written as DNA, the CDR3 is TGTGCCAGCAGTTCGGGGGGTAATTCACCCCTCCACTTT.

V and J are TRBV25-1 and TRBJ1-2; TRBD1 agrees at 7 bases. Germline CDR1 MGHDK, CDR2 SYGVNS. The CDR3 sequence is 16 residues long. The V gene end was trimmed by 4 bases and the J gene end by 9 bases; junction bases not matched to a gene: 17. The CDR3 DNA reads TGTGCCAGCAGTGCTTACAGGGGAGAAGGATTGAGAAGCTACACCTTC. Translation: CASSAYRGEGLRSYTF.

This clonotype was observed a few times. J is TRBJ2-3 and V is TRBV7-3; tentatively, D is TRBD2 (5 bases). There are 15 residues in the CDR3. Trimming removed 2 bases at V and 0 bases at J, with 9 bases between. The germline V gene encodes CDR1 SGHTA and CDR2 FQGTGA. DNA of the CDR3: TGTGCCAGCAGCTTATTACGGACTAGCACAGATACGCAGTATTTT. Protein: CASSLLRTSTDTQYF.

This clonotype has only a few counts. The chain couples TRBV2 to TRBJ2-7; maybe TRBD1 (5 bases). This CDR3 has 14 residues. Trimming left V 8 bases short and J 0 bases short, with 14 bases between. CDR1 is SNHLY and CDR2 is FYNNEI in the germline V gene. The CDR3 nucleotides are TGTGCCAGCGAGAGACAGCCAAACTCCTACGAGCAGTACTTC. Amino acid sequence: CASERQPNSYEQYF.

This sequence joins TRBV27 and TRBJ2-6; 10 bases are shared with TRBD1. This CDR3 is 16 amino acids long. With 10 bases clipped from V and 0 bases from J, the junction kept 6 bases outside the gene matches. Germline CDR1 and CDR2: MNHEY and SMNVEV (reference sequence). The CDR3 nucleotides read TGTGCCATCGGGACAGGGGTCCTCTCTGGGGCCAACGTCCTGACTTTC. Translated, it gives CAIGTGVLSGANVLTF.

This clonotype showed up just a few times. V and J are TRBV6-5 and TRBJ2-3; D call uncertain. The V gene's germline CDR1 is MNHEY and CDR2 SVGAGI. CDR3 length: 13 amino acids. Trimming took off 0 bases at V and 4 bases at J, with 5 bases between the two ends. This chain's CDR3 is CASSYSNADTQYF. The CDR3 DNA is TGTGCCAGCAGTTACTCGAATGCAGATACGCAGTATTTT.

V usage is TRBV29-1 and J usage is TRBJ1-1; 11 bases line up with TRBD1. Germline V gene lookup returns CDR1 SQVTM and CDR2 ANQGSEA. The CDR3 covers 12 residues. V shed 5 bases, J shed 7 bases, and the junction held 3 bases outside the gene matches. The CDR3 bases are TGCAGCGTTCAGGACAGGGGGCATGAAGCTTTCTTT. It encodes CSVQDRGHEAFF.

This clonotype has a handful of counts. The chain couples TRBV29-1 to TRBJ1-1, with TRBD1 as a possible D gene (6 bases). CDR1 is SQVTM, CDR2 ANQGSEA, per germline. CDR3 length: 11 amino acids. Trimming shortened V by 3 bases and J by 8 bases, and 10 bases separated the two germline ends. The CDR3: CSVDSDREAFF. CDR3 nucleotide sequence: TGCAGCGTTGATTCGGACAGAGAAGCTTTCTTT.

This clonotype showed up just a few times. The rearrangement joins TRBV16 to TRBJ2-1; D perhaps matches TRBD2 (5 bases). Germline V CDR1 and CDR2: KGHSY, FQNENV. This CDR3 has 19 residues. Trimming pared 3 bases from V and 1 base from J, leaving 22 bases between. The CDR3 DNA reads as TGTGCCAGCAGCCACTATAGGAGGTTAAGGAGTAGTTCCTACAATGAGCAGTTCTTC. Its protein product is CASSHYRRLRSSSYNEQFF.

This clonotype was detected a few times. The chain recombines TRBV6-1 with TRBJ2-1; 11 positions agree with TRBD2. CDR1 MNHNS and CDR2 SASEGT come from the germline V gene. Trimming removed 6 bases from V and 6 bases from J; junction bases left unmatched: 4. The CDR3 runs to 14 residues. The CDR3, as DNA: TGTGCCAGCAGAGTAGCGGGGGGGCTCAATGAGCAGTTCTTC. Its translation: CASRVAGGLNEQFF.

The chain recombines TRBV2 with TRBJ2-3, with no clear D. Trimming took off 4 bases at V and 1 base at J, with 9 bases between the two ends. There are 14 residues in the CDR3. Germline V CDR1 and CDR2: SNHLY, FYNNEI. The CDR3 region is CASSAYSGTDTQYF. The DNA for the CDR3 is TGTGCCAGCAGTGCTTACAGCGGCACAGATACGCAGTATTTT.

This rearrangement joins TRBV11-3 to TRBJ2-5; maybe TRBD2 (6 bases). CDR3 size: 14 residues. The ends were cut back, 5 bases at V and 4 bases at J, with 14 bases in the middle. Per germline, CDR1 SGHNT and CDR2 YENEEA. The CDR3 sequence: CASSNRGFRETQYF. In DNA, the CDR3 is TGTGCCAGCAGCAATCGGGGGTTTCGAGAGACCCAGTACTTC.

This clonotype was observed a handful of times. The rearrangement joins TRBV4-1 to TRBJ1-4; the D gene is possibly TRBD1 (5 bases). The CDR3 totals 15 residues. Germline CDR1 is MGHRA and CDR2 is YSYEKL. V lost 0 bases, J lost 7 bases, and 12 bases lay in between. For the CDR3, the DNA is TGCGCCAGCAGCCAAGAAACTATTAGGGGTGAAAAACTGTTTTTT. Its translation is CASSQETIRGEKLFF.

This clonotype came up a few times. The gene calls are TRBV7-2 and TRBJ2-1; D may be TRBD2 (5 bases). V was clipped by 4 bases and J by 5 bases, with 12 bases between them. The CDR3 spans 14 residues. CDR1 and CDR2 (germline): SGHTA, FQGNSA. CDR3 loop: CASSSSRLHNEQFF. The CDR3 DNA follows: TGTGCCAGCAGCTCATCCCGACTACACAATGAGCAGTTCTTC.

V gene TRBV7-9 combines with J gene TRBJ2-7, with TRBD1 matching over 8 bases. The germline CDR1 and CDR2 sequences are SEHNR and FQNEAQ (reference sequence). The CDR3 is 15 residues long. J lost 3 bases, V lost 4 bases, and 8 bases had no gene match. DNA for the CDR3: TGTGCCAGCAGCTCTTCAGGAGGGACAGGCTACGAGCAGTACTTC. Protein sequence: CASSSSGGTGYEQYF.

This clonotype was recorded at least ten times. The chain is built from TRBV3-1 and TRBJ1-6; TRBD1 aligns across 10 bases. The length of the CDR3 is 14 residues. Trimming at V came to 3 bases and at J to 7 bases, leaving 0 bases not matched to a gene. The germline CDR1 and CDR2 sequences are LGHDT and YNNKEL (reference sequence). The CDR3 here is CASSQGQGNSPLHF. The CDR3 nucleotides read TGTGCCAGCAGCCAGGGACAGGGGAATTCACCCCTCCACTTT.

The chain carries TRBV5-1 and TRBJ2-7; 8 nucleotides align to TRBD1. CDR1 and CDR2 (germline): SGHRS, YFSETQ. Losses at the gene ends were 4 bases for V and 6 bases for J; bases not matched to a gene: 9. The CDR3 extends over 14 amino acids. CDR3 nucleotide sequence: TGCGCCAGCAGCCTACGAACAGGGGGTGGCGAGCAGTACTTC. It encodes CASSLRTGGGEQYF.

This clonotype has a handful of counts. V and J are TRBV7-9 and TRBJ2-3; D is possibly TRBD1 or TRBD2 (5 bases each). The germline V gene encodes CDR1 SEHNR and CDR2 FQNEAQ (reference sequence). Deletions cut 5 bases from V and 2 bases from J, with 20 bases between. The CDR3 contains 17 residues. The CDR3 DNA reads TGTGCCAGCAGCCTCGCCCGGGGCCACTTTGACACAGATACGCAGTATTTT. Its protein is CASSLARGHFDTDTQYF.

The chain has TRBV20-1 and TRBJ1-1, with 9 nucleotides matching TRBD1. Germline trimming cut 1 base from V and 11 bases from J; bases unmatched to any gene: 2. The germline V gene encodes CDR1 DFQATT and CDR2 SNEGSKA (reference sequence). This CDR3 has 11 amino acids. CDR3 sequence (DNA): TGCAGTGCTAGAGTCGACAGGGGGGCTTTCTTT. This translates into CSARVDRGAFF.

This clonotype has more than one count but fewer than ten. CDR3 amino acids: CASSQDPIGGALPGELFF. In DNA form, the CDR3 reads TGCGCCAGCAGCCAAGATCCAATCGGGGGGGCCCTCCCCGGGGAGCTGTTTTTT. The chain couples TRBV4-1 to TRBJ2-2; 8 bases agree with TRBD2. Trimming at V came to 0 bases and at J to 6 bases, leaving 12 bases not matched to a gene. The CDR3 spans 18 residues. Germline V gene lookup returns CDR1 MGHRA and CDR2 YSYEKL.

This clonotype has only a few counts. The CDR3 DNA is TGCGCCAGCAGCTTTAGGACAGAAACTTATGGCTACACCTTC. Residues: CASSFRTETYGYTF. The chain links TRBV5-1 to TRBJ1-2; possibly TRBD1 for D (6 bases). This CDR3 has 14 residues. V was cut by 2 bases and J by 5 bases, with 13 bases left in between. Germline V lookup: CDR1 SGHRS, CDR2 YFSETQ. Full variable domain (outside the CDR3, taken from reference TRBV5-1 and TRBJ1-2): KAGVTQTPRYLIKTRGQQVTLSCSPISGHRSVSWYQQTPGQGLQFLFEYFSETQRNKGNFPGRFSGRQFSNSRSEMNVSTLELGDSALYLCASSFRTETYGYTFGSGTRLTVV.

This chain connects TRBV7-8 to TRBJ2-1, with 8 bases aligning to TRBD2. The CDR3 has 15 amino acids. With V trimmed by 5 bases and J by 8 bases, 11 bases remained unmatched. The germline V gene has CDR1 SGHVS and CDR2 FQNEAQ. The CDR3 sequence: CASSPRGGLVHEQFF. The DNA for the CDR3 is TGTGCCAGCAGCCCCCGGGGGGGCCTGGTCCATGAGCAGTTCTTC.

This clonotype was seen only a few times. This sequence joins TRBV7-9 and TRBJ2-1, with D possibly matching TRBD2 (6 bases). Germline lookup yields CDR1 SEHNR and CDR2 FQNEAQ (reference sequence). V was trimmed by 3 bases and J by 7 bases, leaving 10 bases between them. This CDR3 is 13 amino acids long. The CDR3 region is CASSLTSRNEQFF. The CDR3 nucleotides are TGTGCCAGCAGCTTGACTAGTCGGAATGAGCAGTTCTTC. The full variable domain, completed using reference TRBV7-9 and TRBJ2-1, is DTGVSQNPRHKITKRGQNVTFRCDPISEHNRLYWYRQTLGQGPEFLTYFQNEAQLEKSRLLSDRFSAERPKGSFSTLEIQRTEQGDSAMYLCASSLTSRNEQFFGPGTRLTVL.

This clonotype has a handful of counts. The chain uses TRBV12-3 or TRBV12-4 and TRBJ2-3; no definite D call. Trimming removed 5 bases at V and 0 bases at J, with 9 bases between. This CDR3 spans 14 amino acids. The DNA of the CDR3 is TGTGCCAGCAGTCTCCAGACCAGCACAGATACGCAGTATTTT. Encoded protein: CASSLQTSTDTQYF.

There are many counts of this clonotype. V and J are TRBV20-1 and TRBJ2-3; 9 nucleotides line up with TRBD2. Losses at the gene ends were 6 bases for V and 2 bases for J; bases not matched to a gene: 9. The CDR3 runs 15 residues. The germline gives CDR1 DFQATT, CDR2 SNEGSKA (reference sequence). The CDR3 nucleotides read TGCAGTGCCCTCCCCATAGCGGGGGCCACAGATACGCAGTATTTT. It specifies CSALPIAGATDTQYF.

This clonotype was recorded a few times. The chain uses TRBV18 and TRBJ1-1; D gene unclear. V was clipped by 6 bases and J by 0 bases, with 11 bases between them. The V gene's germline CDR1 is KGHSH and CDR2 LQKENI. CDR3 length: 14 amino acids. CDR3 residues: CASSRTDMNTEAFF. CDR3 bases: TGTGCCAGCTCCAGGACGGATATGAACACTGAAGCTTTCTTT.

V and J are TRBV6-6 and TRBJ2-7; D not certain. From germline, CDR1 is MNHNY and CDR2 SVGAGI (reference sequence). V was trimmed by 6 bases and J by 1 base, leaving 19 bases between them. The length of the CDR3 is 16 residues. Here the CDR3 DNA reads TGTGCCAGCAGCCCTCGTTTGAGAACCCCGTCCTACGAGCAGTACTTC. This codes for CASSPRLRTPSYEQYF.

This clonotype was recorded at least ten times. This sequence joins TRBV24-1 and TRBJ1-1; 7 bases are shared with TRBD1. The V gene end was trimmed by 8 bases and the J gene end by 3 bases; junction bases not matched to a gene: 11. The germline V gene has CDR1 KGHDR and CDR2 SFDVKD. The CDR3 length is 15 residues. The CDR3 DNA reads TGTGCCACCACCCCACAGGGGCCAGAGTACACTGAAGCTTTCTTT. Its protein product is CATTPQGPEYTEAFF.